The 12 T cell receptor beta chains below come from one sample, sequenced in a study of regulatory T cells in long-lasting Graves disease. Combining iRepertoire HTBI primers with Arm-PCR of CDR3 regions, the authors built TCR beta libraries. Each CDR3 protein is one row after TCRdb ran MiXCR on the multiplex PCR reads. The table has hundreds of thousands of distinct CDR3 sequences, about a sixth seen once. The time point: newly diagnosed GD, antithyroid drugs for less than 3 months. PBMC-extracted RNA yielded the TCR library. The sample here was peripheral blood mononuclear cells (PBMCs), taken at new diagnosis, from a patient treated with antithyroid drugs. The receptors were gathered from a female donor with Graves disease.

This clonotype was counted ten times or more. The chain uses TRBV28 and TRBJ1-1, with unresolved D. The germline V gene has CDR1 MDHEN and CDR2 SYDVKM. The V end was cut by 2 bases, the J end by 3 bases, with 4 bases between. This CDR3 comprises 12 residues. CDR3 in DNA: TGTGCCAGCAGTTTACCTCACACTGAAGCTTTCTTT. It is translated as CASSLPHTEAFF.

The J gene is TRBJ2-7, the V gene TRBV20-1, with 7 positions matching TRBD1. Trimming cost V 3 bases and J 2 bases; bases outside gene matches: 4. CDR3 size: 13 residues. The germline V gene encodes CDR1 DFQATT and CDR2 SNEGSKA (reference sequence). The DNA for the CDR3 is TGCAGTGCTAGTGACAGGGCGCCCTACGAGCAGTACTTC. It codes for CSASDRAPYEQYF.

This clonotype was detected many times. The rearrangement uses TRBV28 and TRBJ1-6, with 7 bases aligning to TRBD1. This CDR3 has 15 amino acids. V was pared by 1 base and J by 10 bases, with 7 bases of the junction left unmatched. The germline V gene encodes CDR1 MDHEN and CDR2 SYDVKM. Here the CDR3 reads CASSLLQGRGSPLHF. The CDR3 DNA reads TGTGCCAGCAGTTTATTACAGGGGCGAGGATCACCCCTCCACTTT.

This chain uses TRBV20-1 with TRBJ2-3; the match to TRBD2 covers 7 bases. The CDR3 length is 14 residues. With V trimmed by 3 bases and J by 2 bases, 5 bases remained unmatched. Per the germline V gene, CDR1 is DFQATT and CDR2 is SNEGSKA (reference sequence). CDR3: CSARGGVPTDTQYF. The CDR3 DNA reads TGCAGTGCTAGGGGGGGGGTGCCCACAGATACGCAGTATTTT.

This clonotype was seen more than once but under ten times. The V gene is TRBV28, the J gene TRBJ1-1; possibly TRBD1 for D (5 bases). In germline, CDR1 is MDHEN, CDR2 SYDVKM. V was cut by 5 bases and J by 6 bases, with 13 bases left in between. This CDR3 region has 13 residues. The DNA for the CDR3 is TGTGCCAGCAGTCCTGGGGACTATCCTGAAGCTTTCTTT. Its protein is CASSPGDYPEAFF.

This clonotype was counted at least ten times. The chain couples TRBV5-1 to TRBJ2-6, with D perhaps matching TRBD2 (6 bases). Germline CDR1 reads SGHRS; CDR2 reads YFSETQ. V lost 4 bases and J lost 4, with 15 bases in between. The CDR3 totals 16 residues. CDR3 DNA: TGCGCCAGCAGCCAGGGACTCCAGGCGGGGGCCAACGTCCTGACTTTC. Protein product: CASSQGLQAGANVLTF.

This clonotype was recorded many times. The V and J genes are TRBV30 and TRBJ1-5; no clear D gene. Deletions cut 8 bases from V and 9 bases from J, with 8 bases between. Germline CDR1 GTSNPN, CDR2 SVGIG (reference sequence). The CDR3 sequence is 9 residues long. The CDR3 loop reads CAPGWPQHF. The CDR3 DNA sequence: TGTGCCCCCGGTTGGCCCCAGCATTTT.

This clonotype was counted at least ten times. The chain combines TRBV28 with TRBJ2-1; possibly TRBD2 for D (6 bases). Trimming shortened V by 2 bases and J by 0 bases, and 8 bases separated the two germline ends. The length of the CDR3 is 15 residues. Germline CDR1 is MDHEN and CDR2 is SYDVKM. The CDR3, as DNA: TGTGCCAGCAGTTTAGGGGACTCCTCCTACAATGAGCAGTTCTTC. Protein sequence: CASSLGDSSYNEQFF.

To note about this clonotype: At one end, the junction sequence differs from germline, possibly due to a read error. The chain uses TRBV11-2 and TRBJ1-2, with TRBD1 matching 8 bases. The CDR3 is 16 residues long. Germline V lookup: CDR1 SGHAT, CDR2 FQNNGV. The CDR3 DNA sequence: TGTGCCAGCAGCTTGACAGGGGTGGGACTAAACTATAGCTACACCTTC. Protein: CASSLTGVGLNYSYTF.

This clonotype has a count of ten or more. J is TRBJ1-1 and V is TRBV12-3 or TRBV12-4; TRBD1 is a possible D gene (5 bases). V shed 8 bases and J shed 5 bases, with 18 bases lying between them. The CDR3 spans 14 residues. CDR3 sequence reads: CASGWRGRGTEAFF. The CDR3 DNA reads as TGTGCCAGCGGGTGGAGGGGCCGGGGGACTGAAGCTTTCTTT.

This chain uses TRBV7-9 with TRBJ2-7; D gene ambiguous. V was shortened by 4 bases and J by 4 bases, with 14 bases between the two germline ends. This CDR3 has 14 residues. CDR1 and CDR2 from the germline V gene are SEHNR and FQNEAQ (reference sequence). In DNA form, the CDR3 reads TGTGCCAGCAGCTCGGCTCAACTCGGTTACGAGCAGTACTTC. Translation: CASSSAQLGYEQYF.

The chain uses TRBV6-9 and TRBJ1-1, with a weak D call TRBD1 (6 bases). The V and J ends lost 2 bases and 3 bases respectively, with 7 bases between them. Germline CDR1 is MNHGY and CDR2 is SVAAGI. The CDR3 covers 13 residues. In DNA, the CDR3 is TGTGCCAGCAGTTATGGACAGTACACTGAAGCTTTCTTT. This codes for CASSYGQYTEAFF.